This T cell receptor beta chain appears in the sequencing data of a study of shared clonotypes between healthy human individuals. General observations from the study: Sharing across four donors was highest in naive CD4 (around 5%) and lowest in memory CD8 (roughly 0.4%).

In the source study's methods: With immunoSEQ giving junction-only sequences and no quality scores, filtering differed. Profiled with immunoSEQ multiplex PCR; TCRdb holds only in-frame clones, not every one. Clonal size and the V and J genes are those of that table, whereas D and trimming came from the DNA. Here the sample spans about 1.4 million clones, roughly 96% being singletons. Each donor was a Caucasian adult residing in Nashville, Tennessee. This clone was picked up one time. Its antigen is undetermined. Germline loops: CDR1 SNHLY, CDR2 FYNNEI. V shed 3 bases and J shed 8 bases, with 10 bases lying between them. The CDR3 is 12 residues long.

The chain carries TRBV2 and TRBJ1-2; D uncertain. The receptor's source is a man aged 30 to 39 in good health. The sample was naive CD4+ T cells sorted from blood. Specified subset: CD45RA+ positively selected. The CDR3 region has the DNA TGTGCCAGCAGTGATGGCAATCGCGGCTACACCTTC. Its translation: CASSDGNRGYTF.